The subject of this entry is one TCR beta chain. The data belong to a study of blood T cells in healthy people across ages. Next came a second PCR, run for 7 to 11 cycles, which used a sample-barcoded 5' primer along with a J-beta primer mix. Each CDR3 protein gets one entry after TCRdb re-called the 5' RACE reads with MiXCR. This sample has about 1 million distinct CDR3 sequences, with 45% found just once. This TCR was recovered from a woman aged 55-69 years in good health. The sequencing sample was made of blood.

The CDR3 coding sequence is TGCGCCAGCAGCCCGCAACCGGGACTAGCGACTGGGGCCAACGTCCTGACTTTC. Translating it yields CASSPQPGLATGANVLTF. The chain recombines TRBV5-1 with TRBJ2-6; 10 bases map to TRBD2. Per germline, CDR1 SGHRS and CDR2 YFSETQ. V shed 4 bases and J 2 bases; nucleotides not matched to a gene: 9. This CDR3 is 18 amino acids long.